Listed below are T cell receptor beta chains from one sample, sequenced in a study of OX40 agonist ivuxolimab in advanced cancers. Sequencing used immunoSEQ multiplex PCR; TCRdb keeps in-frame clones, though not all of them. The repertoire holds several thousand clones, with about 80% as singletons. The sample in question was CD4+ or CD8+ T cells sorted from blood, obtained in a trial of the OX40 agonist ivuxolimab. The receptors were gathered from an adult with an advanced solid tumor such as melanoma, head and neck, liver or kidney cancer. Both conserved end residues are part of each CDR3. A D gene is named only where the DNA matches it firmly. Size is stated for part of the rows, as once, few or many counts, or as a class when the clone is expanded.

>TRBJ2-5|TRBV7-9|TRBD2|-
CASSSKRGETQYF
TGTGCCAGCAGCTCAAAGCGGGGGGAGACCCAGTACTTC
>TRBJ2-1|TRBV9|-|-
CASSVDGGWSYNEQFF
TGTGCCAGCAGCGTAGACGGTGGATGGTCATACAATGAGCAGTTCTTC
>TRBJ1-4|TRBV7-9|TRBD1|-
CASSRTGLNEKLFF
TGTGCCAGCAGTAGGACAGGACTGAATGAAAAACTGTTTTTT
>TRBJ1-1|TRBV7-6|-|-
CASSEGTGSNTEAFF
TGTGCCAGCAGCGAAGGAACAGGTTCGAACACTGAAGCTTTCTTT
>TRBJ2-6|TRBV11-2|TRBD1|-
CASSLPTGEALSGANVLTF
TGTGCCAGCAGTTTACCGACAGGGGAGGCCCTCTCTGGGGCCAACGTCCTGACTTTC
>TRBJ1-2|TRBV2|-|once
CASRATGGNYGYTF
TGTGCCAGCAGAGCGACAGGAGGTAACTATGGCTACACCTTC
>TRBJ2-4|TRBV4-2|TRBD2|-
CASSLGLARNIQYF
TGTGCCAGCAGCCTCGGACTAGCAAGAAACATTCAGTACTTC
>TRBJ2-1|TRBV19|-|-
CASTLRPWGYNEQFF
TGTGCCAGTACCCTGCGACCCTGGGGTTACAATGAGCAGTTCTTC
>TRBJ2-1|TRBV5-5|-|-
CASSQVYRTQNLGNEQFF
TGTGCCAGCAGTCAGGTATACCGGACTCAAAACCTCGGCAATGAGCAGTTCTTC
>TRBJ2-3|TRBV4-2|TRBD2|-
CASSQGTSGGPDTQYF
TGTGCCAGCAGCCAAGGCACTAGCGGGGGCCCAGATACGCAGTATTTT